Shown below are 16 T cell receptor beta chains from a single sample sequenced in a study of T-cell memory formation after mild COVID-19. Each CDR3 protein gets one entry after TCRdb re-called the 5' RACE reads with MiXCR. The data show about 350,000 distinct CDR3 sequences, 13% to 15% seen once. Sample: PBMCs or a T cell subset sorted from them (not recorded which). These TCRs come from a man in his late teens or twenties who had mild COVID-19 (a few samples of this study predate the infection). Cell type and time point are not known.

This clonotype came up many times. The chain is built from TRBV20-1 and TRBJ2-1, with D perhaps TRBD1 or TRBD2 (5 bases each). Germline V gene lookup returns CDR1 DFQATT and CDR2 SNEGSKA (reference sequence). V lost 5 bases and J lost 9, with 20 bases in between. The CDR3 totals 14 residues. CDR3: CSAYPGRREGEQFF. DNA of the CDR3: TGCAGTGCTTACCCGGGACGCAGAGAGGGTGAGCAGTTCTTC.

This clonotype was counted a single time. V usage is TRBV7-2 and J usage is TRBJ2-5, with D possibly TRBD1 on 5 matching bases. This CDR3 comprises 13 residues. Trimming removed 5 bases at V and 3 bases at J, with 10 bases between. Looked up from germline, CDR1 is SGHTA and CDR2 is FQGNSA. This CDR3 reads CASSGAKKETQYF. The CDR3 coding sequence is TGTGCCAGCAGCGGGGCCAAAAAAGAGACCCAGTACTTC.

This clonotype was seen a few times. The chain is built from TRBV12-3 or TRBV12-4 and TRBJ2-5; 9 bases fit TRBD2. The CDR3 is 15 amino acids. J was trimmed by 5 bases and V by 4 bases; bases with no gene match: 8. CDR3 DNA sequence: TGTGCCAGCAGTTGGGCGGGACTAGCAATGGAGACCCAGTACTTC. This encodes CASSWAGLAMETQYF.

The CDR3 nucleotides are TGTGCCAGCAGTATCCGGGACAGGGTCTTCACTGAAGCTTTCTTT. Its translation is CASSIRDRVFTEAFF. The chain has TRBV6-2 or TRBV6-3 and TRBJ1-1; 9 bases are shared with TRBD1. This CDR3 is 15 amino acids long. Per germline, CDR1 MNHEY and CDR2 SVGEGT. After removal of 5 bases from V and 4 bases from J, the junction contained 8 bases not matched to a gene.

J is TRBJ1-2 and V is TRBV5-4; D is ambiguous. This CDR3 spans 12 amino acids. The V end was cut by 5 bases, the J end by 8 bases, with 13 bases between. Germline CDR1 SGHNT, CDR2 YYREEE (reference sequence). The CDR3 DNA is TGTGCCAGCAGATCCGATTCGCGCGGCTACACCTTC. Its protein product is CASRSDSRGYTF. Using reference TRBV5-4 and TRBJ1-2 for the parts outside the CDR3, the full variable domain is ETGVTQSPTHLIKTRGQQVTLRCSSQSGHNTVSWYQQALGQGPQFIFQYYREEENGRGNFPPRFSGLQFPNYSSELNVNALELDDSALYLCASRSDSRGYTFGSGTRLTVV.

This CDR3 is CASSQATGSQETQYF. For the CDR3, the DNA is TGTGCCAGCAGCCAAGCAACCGGGTCTCAAGAGACCCAGTACTTC. The chain couples TRBV7-2 to TRBJ2-5; D is unresolved. Germline lookup yields CDR1 SGHTA and CDR2 FQGNSA. The V gene lost 5 bases and the J gene lost 2 bases, with 15 bases spanning the gap. The CDR3 sequence is 15 residues long.

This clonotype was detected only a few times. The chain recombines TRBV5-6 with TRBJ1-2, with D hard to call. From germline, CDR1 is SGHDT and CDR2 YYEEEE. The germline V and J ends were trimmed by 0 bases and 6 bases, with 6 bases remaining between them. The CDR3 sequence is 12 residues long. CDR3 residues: CASSLGGDGYTF. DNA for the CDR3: TGTGCCAGCAGCTTGGGTGGAGATGGCTACACCTTC.

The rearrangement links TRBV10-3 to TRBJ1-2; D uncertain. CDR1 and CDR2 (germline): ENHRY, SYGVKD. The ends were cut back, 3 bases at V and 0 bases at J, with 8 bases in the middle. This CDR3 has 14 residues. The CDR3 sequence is CAISDDTANYGYTF. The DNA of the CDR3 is TGTGCCATCAGTGACGACACAGCTAACTATGGCTACACCTTC.

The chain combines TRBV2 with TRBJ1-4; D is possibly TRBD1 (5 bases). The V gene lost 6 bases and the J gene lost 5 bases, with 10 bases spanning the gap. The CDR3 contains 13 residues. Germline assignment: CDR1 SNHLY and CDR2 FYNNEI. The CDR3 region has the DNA TGTGCCAGCAGGTCGGGACCCAATGAAAAACTGTTTTTT. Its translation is CASRSGPNEKLFF.

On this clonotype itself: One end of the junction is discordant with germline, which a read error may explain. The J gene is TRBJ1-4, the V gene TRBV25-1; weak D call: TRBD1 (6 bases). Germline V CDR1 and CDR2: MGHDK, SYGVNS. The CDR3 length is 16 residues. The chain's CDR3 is CASSEARTVYNKKLFF. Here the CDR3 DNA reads TGTGCCAGCAGTGAAGCAAGGACAGTTTATAATAAAAAACTGTTTTTT.

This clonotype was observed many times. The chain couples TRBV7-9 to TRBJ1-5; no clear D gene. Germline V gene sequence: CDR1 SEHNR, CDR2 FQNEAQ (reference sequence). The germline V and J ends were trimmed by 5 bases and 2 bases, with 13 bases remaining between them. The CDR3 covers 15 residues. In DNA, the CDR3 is TGTGCCAGCAGCCCGTCACGAGGTGGCAATCAGCCCCAGCATTTT. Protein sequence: CASSPSRGGNQPQHF. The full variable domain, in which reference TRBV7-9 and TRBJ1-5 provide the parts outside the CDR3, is DTGVSQNPRHKITKRGQNVTFRCDPISEHNRLYWYRQTLGQGPEFLTYFQNEAQLEKSRLLSDRFSAERPKGSFSTLEIQRTEQGDSAMYLCASSPSRGGNQPQHFGDGTRLSIL.

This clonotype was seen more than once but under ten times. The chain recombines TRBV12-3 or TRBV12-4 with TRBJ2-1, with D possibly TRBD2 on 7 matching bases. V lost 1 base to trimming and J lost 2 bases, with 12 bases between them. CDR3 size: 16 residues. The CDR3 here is CASSLEAGATYNEQFF. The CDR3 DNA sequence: TGTGCCAGCAGTTTAGAGGCGGGGGCCACCTACAATGAGCAGTTCTTC.

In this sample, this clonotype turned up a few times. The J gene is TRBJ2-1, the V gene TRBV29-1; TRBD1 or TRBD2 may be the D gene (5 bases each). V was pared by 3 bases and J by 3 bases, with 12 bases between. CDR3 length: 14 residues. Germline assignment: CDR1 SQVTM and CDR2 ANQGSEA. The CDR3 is CSVDGTAYYNEQFF. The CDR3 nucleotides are TGCAGCGTTGATGGGACGGCGTACTACAATGAGCAGTTCTTC.

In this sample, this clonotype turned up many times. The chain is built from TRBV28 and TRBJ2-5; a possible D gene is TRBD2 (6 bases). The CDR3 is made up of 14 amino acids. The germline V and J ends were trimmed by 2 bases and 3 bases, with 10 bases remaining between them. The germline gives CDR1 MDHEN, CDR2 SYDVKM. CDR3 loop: CASSLTGSEETQYF. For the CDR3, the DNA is TGTGCCAGCAGTTTAACCGGGAGCGAAGAGACCCAGTACTTC.

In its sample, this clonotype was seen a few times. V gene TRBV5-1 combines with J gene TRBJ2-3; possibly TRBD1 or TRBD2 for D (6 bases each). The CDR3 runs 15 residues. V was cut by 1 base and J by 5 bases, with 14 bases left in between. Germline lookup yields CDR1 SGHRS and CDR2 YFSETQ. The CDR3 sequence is CASSLQTGGRDTQYF. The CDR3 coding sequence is TGCGCCAGCAGCTTGCAGACAGGAGGGAGAGATACGCAGTATTTT.

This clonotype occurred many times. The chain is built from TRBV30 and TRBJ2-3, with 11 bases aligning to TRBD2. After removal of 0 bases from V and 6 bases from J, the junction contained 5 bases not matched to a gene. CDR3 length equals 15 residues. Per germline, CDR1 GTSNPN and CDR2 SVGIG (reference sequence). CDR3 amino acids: CAWSVLAGAGDTQYF. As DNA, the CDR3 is TGTGCCTGGAGTGTACTAGCGGGGGCCGGGGATACGCAGTATTTT.